Listed here are 11 T cell receptor beta chains from one sample, sequenced in a study. The sorted Tregs were CD4+CD25+CD127-/low cells. TRBV12-4/TRBJ1-2 clonotypes were amplified with adaptor-ligated barcode primers. Using its own MiXCR run on the multiplex PCR reads, TCRdb lists one record per CDR3 protein. This sample yields 200 or so distinct CDR3 sequences, of which 8.6% are seen a single time; roughly three fifths belongs to the top ten. Sample: Tregs sorted from blood. All receptors come from a female donor with breast cancer.

This clonotype is labeled as hyperexpanded. This sequence joins TRBV12-3 or TRBV12-4 and TRBJ1-2; 9 nucleotides agree with TRBD1. Germline trimming cut 5 bases from V and 4 bases from J; bases unmatched to any gene: 8. The CDR3 covers 15 residues. This CDR3 is CASSPPDRGTYGYTF. In DNA, the CDR3 is TGTGCCAGCAGTCCTCCGGACAGGGGTACCTATGGCTACACCTTC.

This clonotype is deemed medium-sized. CDR3 in DNA: TGTGCCAGCAGTCCGACAGGGACCTATGGCTACACCTTC. Translation gives CASSPTGTYGYTF. V is TRBV12-3 or TRBV12-4 and J is TRBJ1-2; 7 bases are shared with TRBD1. Trimming at V came to 5 bases and at J to 4 bases, leaving 4 bases not matched to a gene. CDR3 length: 13 residues.

Sample share makes this clonotype medium-sized (0.01 to 0.1%). For the CDR3, the DNA is TGTGCCAGTGACCACGGACAGGGACATTATGGCTACACCTTC. As protein: CASDHGQGHYGYTF. The chain links TRBV12-3 or TRBV12-4 to TRBJ1-2; 8 bases fit TRBD1. The length of the CDR3 is 14 residues. With 9 bases clipped from V and 5 bases from J, the junction kept 11 bases outside the gene matches.

This clonotype is medium-sized. The V gene is TRBV12-3 or TRBV12-4, the J gene TRBJ1-2; TRBD1 is a possible D gene (6 bases). The CDR3 extends over 16 amino acids. Trimming pared 1 base from V and 7 bases from J, leaving 19 bases between. The CDR3 here is CASSLVVTGNPFGYTF. In DNA, the CDR3 is TGTGCCAGCAGTTTAGTAGTAACAGGGAATCCATTTGGCTACACCTTC.

Sample share makes this clonotype large. V and J are TRBV12-3 or TRBV12-4 and TRBJ1-2; D might be TRBD1 (5 bases). The CDR3 consists of 14 residues. V was trimmed by 1 base and J by 4 bases, leaving 10 bases between them. The chain's CDR3 is CASSLGGVTYGYTF. DNA of the CDR3: TGTGCCAGCAGTTTAGGAGGGGTAACCTATGGCTACACCTTC.

The V and J genes are TRBV12-3 or TRBV12-4 and TRBJ1-2, with 8 bases identical to TRBD1. V shed 7 bases and J 7 bases; nucleotides not matched to a gene: 5. The CDR3 covers 12 residues. For the CDR3, the DNA is TGTGCCAGCAACCGGGACAGGAGTGGCTACACCTTC. Translation gives CASNRDRSGYTF.

This clonotype is classed as medium-sized (0.01 to 0.1%). V and J are TRBV12-3 or TRBV12-4 and TRBJ1-2; D is perhaps TRBD1 (6 bases). V lost 3 bases, J lost 2 bases, and 13 bases lay in between. The CDR3 is 15 amino acids. The CDR3 DNA sequence: TGTGCCAGCAGTTTGGGCCTTGGACAGAACTATGGCTACACCTTC. This gives the protein CASSLGLGQNYGYTF.

This clonotype is classed as medium-sized (0.01 to 0.1%). V gene TRBV12-3 or TRBV12-4 combines with J gene TRBJ1-2, with D maybe TRBD1 (5 bases). This CDR3 comprises 13 residues. Trimming cost V 3 bases and J 8 bases, with 13 bases left between them. This CDR3 reads CASSLAGRDGYTF. The CDR3 DNA reads as TGTGCCAGCAGTTTGGCGGGGAGGGACGGCTACACCTTC.

The chain combines TRBV12-3 or TRBV12-4 with TRBJ1-2; 8 bases map to TRBD1. There are 14 residues in the CDR3. Losses at the gene ends were 5 bases for V and 2 bases for J; bases not matched to a gene: 4. The CDR3 sequence is CASSRQGPNYGYTF. CDR3 DNA: TGTGCCAGCAGTCGACAGGGGCCGAACTATGGCTACACCTTC.

Sample share makes this clonotype medium-sized. The chain carries TRBV12-3 or TRBV12-4 and TRBJ1-2; perhaps TRBD1 as D (5 bases). V lost 5 bases, J lost 5 bases, and 9 bases lay in between. This CDR3 contains 12 residues. CDR3 amino acids: CASSRDRYGYTF. CDR3 coding DNA: TGTGCCAGCAGTCGGGACCGATATGGCTACACCTTC.

This clonotype has a count of ten or more. The CDR3 nucleotides are TGTGCCAGCAGAGACCCTACAGGAGGCTATGGCTACACCTTC. Translating gives CASRDPTGGYGYTF. The chain is built from TRBV12-3 or TRBV12-4 and TRBJ1-2; tentative D call: TRBD1 (5 bases). Trimming pared 6 bases from V and 4 bases from J, leaving 15 bases between. The CDR3 is made up of 14 amino acids.